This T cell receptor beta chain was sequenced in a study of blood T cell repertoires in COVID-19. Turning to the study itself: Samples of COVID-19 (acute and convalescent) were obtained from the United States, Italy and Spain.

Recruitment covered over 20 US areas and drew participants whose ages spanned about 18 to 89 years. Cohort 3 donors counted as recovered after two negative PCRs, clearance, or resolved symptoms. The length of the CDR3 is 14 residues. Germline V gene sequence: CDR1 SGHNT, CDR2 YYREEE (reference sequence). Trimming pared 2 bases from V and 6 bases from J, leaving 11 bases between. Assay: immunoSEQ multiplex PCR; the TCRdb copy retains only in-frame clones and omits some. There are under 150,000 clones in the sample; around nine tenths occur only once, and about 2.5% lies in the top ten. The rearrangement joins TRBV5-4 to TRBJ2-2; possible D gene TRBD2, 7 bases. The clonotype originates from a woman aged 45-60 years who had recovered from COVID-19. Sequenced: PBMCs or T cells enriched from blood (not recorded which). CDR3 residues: CASSFFGGPGELFF. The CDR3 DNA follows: TGTGCCAGCAGCTTCTTCGGGGGGCCCGGGGAGCTGTTTTTT.